The 25 T cell receptor beta chains presented below share a single source sample, sequenced in a study of regulatory T cells in long-lasting Graves disease. The sample's time point: newly diagnosed GD, antithyroid drugs for less than 3 months. From RNA extracted from PBMCs, the TCR library was made. HTBI primers from iRepertoire and Arm-PCR of CDR3 regions yielded the TCR beta libraries. TCRdb recomputed calls from the multiplex PCR reads with MiXCR, one row per CDR3 protein. Here the sample spans about 620,000 distinct CDR3 sequences, 15% to 20% being singletons. The same data also contributed to another study, on T cells in Graves' hyperthyroidism and ophthalmopathy.

The sequencing used peripheral blood mononuclear cells (PBMCs), collected at new diagnosis, from a patient treated with antithyroid drugs. These receptor sequences come from a woman younger than 45 with Graves disease.

The J gene is TRBJ2-1, the V gene TRBV27; TRBD2 agrees at 7 bases. Per germline, CDR1 MNHEY and CDR2 SMNVEV (reference sequence). This CDR3 has 18 residues. Trimming cost V 0 bases and J 9 bases; bases outside gene matches: 17. The DNA for the CDR3 is TGTGCCAGCAGTTTATCCCAATACCCCGGACTAGAGGGTGGTGAGCAGTTCTTC. This sequence encodes CASSLSQYPGLEGGEQFF.

This clonotype was recorded at least ten times. The chain's CDR3 is CASAINKGSQGEQYF. The CDR3 DNA sequence: TGCGCCAGCGCAATTAACAAGGGGTCGCAAGGCGAGCAGTACTTC. V usage is TRBV5-1 and J usage is TRBJ2-7, with D maybe TRBD1 (5 bases). The germline V and J ends were trimmed by 7 bases and 6 bases, with 23 bases remaining between them. The CDR3 is 15 amino acids. Per germline, CDR1 SGHRS and CDR2 YFSETQ.

This clonotype was picked up a small number of times. V is TRBV12-3 or TRBV12-4 and J is TRBJ2-4; 7 bases fit TRBD1. There are 15 residues in the CDR3. Unmatched junction bases numbered 9, after V lost 6 bases and J lost 4 bases. In DNA, the CDR3 is TGTGCCAGCAGCCCAACAGGGGTCTTTAAAAACATTCAGTACTTC. Translation gives CASSPTGVFKNIQYF.

This clonotype has ten or more counts. V and J are TRBV15 and TRBJ2-7; a weak D match, TRBD2 (5 bases). Trimming shortened V by 1 base and J by 2 bases, and 12 bases separated the two germline ends. Germline V gives CDR1 LNHNV, CDR2 YYDKDF (reference sequence). This CDR3 region has 15 residues. The CDR3 sequence: CATSRGGLAAYEQYF. The CDR3 bases are TGTGCCACCAGCAGAGGAGGCCTAGCCGCCTACGAGCAGTACTTC.

This clonotype occurred many times. The rearrangement links TRBV7-8 to TRBJ2-3; 9 nucleotides line up with TRBD2. This CDR3 has 15 residues. Germline CDR1 SGHVS, CDR2 FQNEAQ. Unmatched junction bases numbered 7, after V lost 3 bases and J lost 6 bases. This CDR3 is CASSLTSGPSDTQYF. In DNA form, the CDR3 reads TGTGCCAGCAGCTTGACTAGCGGACCCTCCGATACGCAGTATTTT. Using reference TRBV7-8 and TRBJ2-3 for the parts outside the CDR3, the full variable domain is GAGVSQSPRYKVAKRGQDVALRCDPISGHVSLFWYQQALGQGPEFLTYFQNEAQLDKSGLPSDRFFAERPEGSVSTLKIQRTQQEDSAVYLCASSLTSGPSDTQYFGPGTRLTVL.

This clonotype was observed at least ten times. This chain joins TRBV30 and TRBJ2-7, with 12 nucleotides matching TRBD1. CDR1 is GTSNPN and CDR2 is SVGIG in the germline V gene (reference sequence). The junction had 15 bases not matched to a gene; V was cut back by 3 bases and J by 9 bases. The CDR3 extends over 16 amino acids. The CDR3 DNA reads as TGTGCCTGGAGCCCCGCCGGGGGACAGGGGGCGTCTGGGCAGTACTTC. This translates into CAWSPAGGQGASGQYF.

This clonotype was detected many times. The chain has TRBV28 and TRBJ1-6; D unclear. There are 12 residues in the CDR3. From germline, CDR1 is MDHEN and CDR2 SYDVKM. V was trimmed by 3 bases and J by 8 bases, leaving 5 bases between them. DNA of the CDR3: TGTGCCAGCAGTTTGAACGATTCACCCCTCCACTTT. As protein: CASSLNDSPLHF.

The chain carries TRBV9 and TRBJ2-6, with D possibly TRBD1 on 5 matching bases. V was clipped by 7 bases and J by 2 bases, with 16 bases between them. The CDR3 contains 16 residues. Germline values: CDR1 SGDLS, CDR2 YYNGEE. The CDR3 nucleotides read TGTGCCAGCTCCGTAGGGGTATCTGCTGGGGCCAACGTCCTGACTTTC. Protein: CASSVGVSAGANVLTF.

This clonotype was counted ten times or more. The rearrangement joins TRBV19 to TRBJ1-1; D remains ambiguous. CDR3 length: 13 amino acids. CDR1 is LNHDA and CDR2 is SQIVND in the germline V gene (reference sequence). V lost 3 bases and J 1 base, leaving 6 bases between the germline ends. CDR3 sequence: CASSIYENTEAFF. DNA for the CDR3: TGTGCCAGTAGTATCTATGAGAACACTGAAGCTTTCTTT.

This clonotype has ten or more counts. V usage is TRBV28 and J usage is TRBJ1-2, with D perhaps matching TRBD1 (6 bases). Trimming cost V 6 bases and J 3 bases, with 14 bases left between them. This CDR3 has 14 amino acids. Per the germline V gene, CDR1 is MDHEN and CDR2 is SYDVKM. CDR3 DNA sequence: TGTGCCAGCAGGGCACAGGGTTTGGACTATGGCTACACCTTC. Protein sequence: CASRAQGLDYGYTF.

This clonotype has ten or more counts. The rearrangement links TRBV28 to TRBJ2-1; 8 nucleotides align to TRBD1. This CDR3 has 15 residues. Germline V gene lookup returns CDR1 MDHEN and CDR2 SYDVKM. With V trimmed by 5 bases and J by 2 bases, 5 bases remained unmatched. Written as DNA, the CDR3 is TGTGCCAGCAGTCCTCGGACAGGGACCTACAATGAGCAGTTCTTC. As protein: CASSPRTGTYNEQFF.

Many counts were recorded for this clonotype. V is TRBV27 and J is TRBJ1-5, with D unclear. The germline CDR1 and CDR2 sequences are MNHEY and SMNVEV (reference sequence). Deletions cut 6 bases from V and 2 bases from J, with 14 bases between. The CDR3 is made up of 15 amino acids. In nucleotides, the CDR3 is TGTGCCAGCAGCCTAGGAGGGCTCGGCAATCAGCCCCAGCATTTT. Protein product: CASSLGGLGNQPQHF.

This clonotype has at least ten counts. The chain employs TRBV14 and TRBJ2-1, with TRBD2 matching 11 bases. Germline V lookup: CDR1 SGHDN, CDR2 FVKESK. The J segment lost 8 bases and the V segment lost 4 bases, leaving 7 bases of the junction unmatched. The CDR3 covers 15 residues. The CDR3 DNA is TGTGCCAGCAGCCCTATAGGGACTAGCGGAGATGAGCAGTTCTTC. It codes for CASSPIGTSGDEQFF.

The chain has TRBV3-1 and TRBJ2-1; weak D call: TRBD1 (6 bases). Germline lookup yields CDR1 LGHDT and CDR2 YNNKEL (reference sequence). V was trimmed by 10 bases and J by 4 bases, leaving 14 bases between them. CDR3 length equals 13 residues. The CDR3 protein is CATSDRKYNEQFF. As DNA, the CDR3 is TGTGCCACTTCTGACAGGAAATACAATGAGCAGTTCTTC.

This clonotype was seen ten or more times. The V and J genes are TRBV2 and TRBJ2-3; 11 nucleotides align to TRBD1. Germline CDR1 is SNHLY and CDR2 is FYNNEI. The V and J ends lost 4 bases and 5 bases, in that order; junction bases with no gene match: 5. CDR3 length: 15 residues. The CDR3 loop reads CASSGGQGVGDTQYF. CDR3 nucleotides: TGTGCCAGCAGTGGGGGACAGGGGGTGGGAGATACGCAGTATTTT.

This clonotype was found a few times. The chain joins TRBV5-6 to TRBJ2-5; 8 bases align to TRBD1. The germline CDR1 and CDR2 sequences are SGHDT and YYEEEE. The ends lost 4 bases at V and 4 bases at J; junction bases unmatched: 15. This CDR3 is 17 amino acids long. The DNA of the CDR3 is TGTGCCAGCAGCGCCTACAGGGGGGCGGCCCTGGGAGAGACCCAGTACTTC. This codes for CASSAYRGAALGETQYF.

The chain combines TRBV4-1 with TRBJ1-5; D is undetermined. CDR1 and CDR2 (germline): MGHRA, YSYEKL. The ends were cut back, 4 bases at V and 3 bases at J, with 10 bases in the middle. The CDR3 loop spans 14 amino acids. CDR3 nucleotide sequence: TGCGCCAGCAGCCCCGCCGTTCCCAATCAGCCCCAGCATTTT. It is translated as CASSPAVPNQPQHF.

There are many counts of this clonotype. The rearrangement links TRBV20-1 to TRBJ2-1; the D gene could be TRBD1 or TRBD2 (6 bases each). The germline V gene encodes CDR1 DFQATT and CDR2 SNEGSKA (reference sequence). The length of the CDR3 is 13 residues. V dropped 0 bases and J dropped 8 bases, with 11 bases sitting between them. As DNA, the CDR3 is TGCAGTGCTAGAGAGGGGGGCGGCCATGAGCAGTTCTTC. Amino acids: CSAREGGGHEQFF.

The chain links TRBV7-6 to TRBJ2-7; a possible D gene is TRBD2 (5 bases). CDR1 is SGHVS, CDR2 FNYEAQ, per germline. The CDR3 is 15 amino acids. Trimming took off 2 bases at V and 0 bases at J, with 11 bases between the two ends. The CDR3 bases are TGTGCCAGCAGCTTAAGTACTAGTCCCTCCTACGAGCAGTACTTC. This translates into CASSLSTSPSYEQYF.

This clonotype was seen repeatedly, ten times or more. V gene TRBV27 combines with J gene TRBJ2-1; TRBD2 matches 12 bases. Germline V gene data show CDR1 as MNHEY and CDR2 as SMNVEV (reference sequence). Losses at the gene ends were 3 bases for V and 3 bases for J; bases not matched to a gene: 12. The CDR3 loop spans 19 amino acids. The CDR3 sequence is CASSFWASGRARVYNEQFF. The CDR3 DNA sequence: TGTGCCAGCAGTTTTTGGGCTAGCGGGAGGGCCAGGGTCTACAATGAGCAGTTCTTC.

Ten or more counts support this clonotype. The rearrangement links TRBV20-1 to TRBJ1-1, with D possibly matching TRBD1 (5 bases). The germline V gene encodes CDR1 DFQATT and CDR2 SNEGSKA (reference sequence). The CDR3 totals 14 residues. Trimming removed 1 base at V and 7 bases at J, with 16 bases between. CDR3 residues: CSARAPSGGGEAFF. The DNA of the CDR3 is TGCAGTGCTAGAGCCCCGAGTGGGGGAGGTGAAGCTTTCTTT.

The table lists this clonotype with many counts. J is TRBJ1-1 and V is TRBV12-3 or TRBV12-4; 11 bases align to TRBD1. This CDR3 has 14 amino acids. V lost 7 bases to trimming and J lost 4 bases; unmatched junction nucleotides: 5. The CDR3: CASTRTGGSTEAFF. The CDR3 nucleotides are TGTGCCAGCACTCGGACAGGGGGCAGCACTGAAGCTTTCTTT.

The chain recombines TRBV11-3 with TRBJ2-2; TRBD2 might be the D (6 bases). Germline-derived CDR1 and CDR2 are SGHNT and YENEEA. The CDR3 totals 14 residues. The ends were cut back, 8 bases at V and 1 base at J, with 11 bases in the middle. CDR3 sequence: CASSGTLNTGELFF. The CDR3 coding sequence is TGTGCCAGCTCCGGGACTTTGAACACCGGGGAGCTGTTTTTT. Filled out from reference TRBV11-3 and TRBJ2-2, the complete variable domain reads EAGVVQSPRYKIIEKKQPVAFWCNPISGHNTLYWYLQNLGQGPELLIRYENEEAVDDSQLPKDRFSAERLKGVDSTLKIQPAELGDSAVYLCASSGTLNTGELFFGEGSRLTVL.

This clonotype showed up just a few times. The chain is built from TRBV6-1 and TRBJ2-3; possibly TRBD2 for D (5 bases). Germline V gene data show CDR1 as MNHNS and CDR2 as SASEGT. The CDR3 sequence is 14 residues long. The V end was cut by 7 bases, the J end by 0 bases, with 11 bases between. The CDR3 DNA reads as TGTGCCAGCACCCGGGGAATAAGCACAGATACGCAGTATTTT. As protein: CASTRGISTDTQYF.

This clonotype occurred a few times. The rearrangement uses TRBV30 and TRBJ2-2; TRBD2 matches at 9 bases. V shed 5 bases, J shed 2 bases, and the junction held 9 bases outside the gene matches. This CDR3 contains 16 residues. CDR1 and CDR2 (germline): GTSNPN, SVGIG (reference sequence). CDR3 sequence (DNA): TGTGCCTGGCACAGACCGGGACTAGCTAACACCGGGGAGCTGTTTTTT. Protein sequence: CAWHRPGLANTGELFF.